This TCR beta chain was captured in a study of identical twins. This clonotype has a handful of counts. Antigen specificity is unknown. TCRdb ran MiXCR on the 5' RACE reads and lists one entry per CDR3 protein. Of 550,000 to 800,000 distinct CDR3 sequences listed, roughly 6.6% were seen once; the top ten hold around 1.6%. General study results and limits: Zero-insertion findings could be partly confounded by invariant cells (MAIT and iNKT cells).

These data are also associated with another study on yellow fever vaccine responses in identical twins.

This sequence was found in a woman aged 18-29 years in good health. The sequenced sample was PBMCs.

CDR3 sequence (DNA): TGTGCCAGCAGTGAAACCTGGACAGGCGGGTACCAAGAGACCCAGTACTTC. Amino acid sequence: CASSETWTGGYQETQYF. The gene calls are TRBV2 and TRBJ2-5, with 7 bases fitting TRBD1. Trimming at V came to 2 bases and at J to 0 bases, leaving 9 bases not matched to a gene. CDR1 SNHLY and CDR2 FYNNEI come from the germline V gene. This CDR3 region has 17 residues. Full variable domain (missing parts from reference TRBV2 and TRBJ2-5): EPEVTQTPSHQVTQMGQEVILRCVPISNHLYFYWYRQILGQKVEFLVSFYNNEISEKSEIFDDQFSVERPDGSNFTLKIRSTKLEDSAMYFCASSETWTGGYQETQYFGPGTRLLVL.